These 26 T cell receptor beta chains originate from one sample sequenced in a study of cytomegalovirus exposure and HLA in healthy donors (dated by TCRdb to about 2017). The library relied on the immunoSEQ multiplex PCR assay. For the multiplex PCR, a mixture combining 60 forward primers for TCR Vbeta segments and 13 reverse primers for TCR Jbeta segments was used. This is the immuneACCESS table as TCRdb keeps it, with only in-frame sequences that have V and J called. A part of the clones is gone; compared with another copy, unresolved V genes explain less than half, and the rest is unexplained. In this sample the table shows about 130,000 clones, roughly 80% of which occur a single time. The ten largest clonotypes hold approximately 10% of the sample. Sequenced input: PBMCs. The receptors shown here come from a man between 25 and 39 years old in good health and CMV-seropositive.

The chain joins TRBV7-6 to TRBJ2-7; TRBD1 matches 7 bases. Trimming cost V 5 bases and J 3 bases; bases outside gene matches: 10. The CDR3 sequence is 15 residues long. Germline loops: CDR1 SGHVS, CDR2 FNYEAQ. DNA of the CDR3: TGTGCCAGCAGCCACCCCGGACAGGAACACTACGAGCAGTACTTC. Residues: CASSHPGQEHYEQYF.

This sequence joins TRBV4-1 and TRBJ1-4, with a possible D match to TRBD1 (6 bases). CDR1 is MGHRA, CDR2 YSYEKL, per germline. Trimming cost V 1 base and J 5 bases, with 8 bases left between them. There are 14 residues in the CDR3. In DNA form, the CDR3 reads TGCGCCAGCAGCCAAGGCAGGGGCAATGAAAAACTGTTTTTT. Translating it yields CASSQGRGNEKLFF.

This clone was detected a few times. J is TRBJ2-1 and V is TRBV30, with D possibly TRBD1 on 5 matching bases. The CDR3 extends over 16 amino acids. V lost 0 bases to trimming and J lost 5 bases, with 17 bases between them. In germline, CDR1 is GTSNPN, CDR2 SVGIG (reference sequence). Here the CDR3 DNA reads TGTGCCTGGAGTGTCCCCCCGCCAGGGAACGACAATGAGCAGTTCTTC. Translated, it gives CAWSVPPPGNDNEQFF.

The chain links TRBV7-3 to TRBJ2-1; maybe TRBD2 (5 bases). The CDR3 totals 13 residues. V dropped 6 bases and J dropped 8 bases, with 14 bases sitting between them. The germline CDR1 and CDR2 sequences are SGHTA and FQGTGA. CDR3 region: CASSSGVGDEQFF. As DNA, the CDR3 is TGTGCCAGCAGTTCCGGGGTAGGCGATGAGCAGTTCTTC. Full variable domain (remainder filled in from reference TRBV7-3 and TRBJ2-1): GAGVSQTPSNKVTEKGKYVELRCDPISGHTALYWYRQSLGQGPEFLIYFQGTGAADDSGLPNDRFFAVRPEGSVSTLKIQRTERGDSAVYLCASSSGVGDEQFFGPGTRLTVL.

This clone is a singleton in its sample. CDR3 protein: CASSVNSPLHF. The CDR3, as DNA: TGTGCCAGCAGTGTAAATTCACCCCTCCACTTT. The rearrangement uses TRBV2 and TRBJ1-6; D unresolved. In germline, CDR1 is SNHLY, CDR2 FYNNEI. The CDR3 has 11 residues. Between the trimmed V and J ends, which lost 4 bases and 7 bases, there was a span of 2 bases.

The chain uses TRBV29-1 and TRBJ2-7; TRBD2 might be the D (7 bases). The CDR3 contains 13 residues. Trimming took off 3 bases at V and 4 bases at J, with 13 bases between the two ends. Germline CDR1 SQVTM, CDR2 ANQGSEA. This CDR3 reads CSVEGGARYEQYF. In DNA, the CDR3 is TGCAGCGTTGAGGGGGGGGCTCGGTACGAGCAGTACTTC.

The rearrangement links TRBV5-6 to TRBJ2-7; 7 bases fit TRBD2. CDR3 length: 15 amino acids. Germline values: CDR1 SGHDT, CDR2 YYEEEE. Trimming took 0 bases from V and 0 from J; bases not matched to a gene: 3. The CDR3 region is CASSLGGGFSYEQYF. DNA of the CDR3: TGTGCCAGCAGCTTGGGCGGGGGTTTCTCCTACGAGCAGTACTTC.

The chain recombines TRBV15 with TRBJ2-1; D perhaps matches TRBD2 (5 bases). The V gene lost 1 base and the J gene lost 3 bases, with 7 bases spanning the gap. CDR1 is LNHNV, CDR2 YYDKDF, per germline (reference sequence). The CDR3 spans 14 residues. This CDR3 is CATSRGGNYNEQFF. The CDR3 bases are TGTGCCACCAGCAGAGGAGGGAACTACAATGAGCAGTTCTTC.

The gene calls are TRBV27 and TRBJ1-5; D is unclear. Trimming took 5 bases from V and 1 from J, leaving 6 bases between them. This CDR3 region has 13 residues. The germline gives CDR1 MNHEY, CDR2 SMNVEV (reference sequence). The DNA for the CDR3 is TGTGCCAGCAGTGAACTAAGCAATCAGCCCCAGCATTTT. This sequence encodes CASSELSNQPQHF.

The rearrangement links TRBV5-5 to TRBJ2-3; D is unclear. Germline-derived CDR1 and CDR2 are SGHKS and YYEKEE (reference sequence). This CDR3 has 15 amino acids. Trimming left V 3 bases short and J 0 bases short, with 11 bases between. The chain's CDR3 is CASSSLHTSTDTQYF. The CDR3, as DNA: TGTGCCAGCAGCTCTCTTCATACTAGCACAGATACGCAGTATTTT.

A few counts support this clone. This chain connects TRBV6-1 to TRBJ1-2, with a possible D match to TRBD1 (6 bases). This CDR3 is built from 14 residues. The germline V gene encodes CDR1 MNHNS and CDR2 SASEGT. With 8 bases removed from V and 0 bases from J, the gap between germline ends came to 13 bases. Here the CDR3 reads CASLTGQANYGYTF. DNA for the CDR3: TGTGCCAGCCTTACAGGGCAAGCTAACTATGGCTACACCTTC.

This chain joins TRBV2 and TRBJ1-2; TRBD1 matches 8 bases. Trimming cost V 8 bases and J 3 bases; bases outside gene matches: 8. The germline V gene encodes CDR1 SNHLY and CDR2 FYNNEI. The CDR3 extends over 14 amino acids. CDR3 residues: CASFQGARDYGYTF. The CDR3, as DNA: TGTGCCAGCTTTCAGGGGGCGCGGGACTATGGCTACACCTTC.

The chain combines TRBV29-1 with TRBJ2-3; a weak D match, TRBD2 (6 bases). V dropped 2 bases and J dropped 5 bases, with 11 bases sitting between them. The CDR3 has 13 residues. Germline V gene data show CDR1 as SQVTM and CDR2 as ANQGSEA. For the CDR3, the DNA is TGCAGCGTTGAATCCGGGCGGGGAGATACGCAGTATTTT. Its translation: CSVESGRGDTQYF.

V is TRBV15 and J is TRBJ2-7; 9 bases map to TRBD2. Germline values: CDR1 LNHNV, CDR2 YYDKDF (reference sequence). Germline trimming cut 4 bases from V and 6 bases from J; bases unmatched to any gene: 10. The CDR3 contains 15 residues. CDR3 amino acids: CATSISGGPSAEQYF. CDR3 in DNA: TGTGCCACCAGCATCAGCGGGGGGCCCTCCGCCGAGCAGTACTTC.

A remark on this clone: This sample also contains other DNA sequences that code for the same CDR3. The rearrangement joins TRBV2 to TRBJ2-1; 14 bases line up with TRBD2. The CDR3 consists of 15 residues. The germline gives CDR1 SNHLY, CDR2 FYNNEI. The ends lost 4 bases at V and 5 bases at J; junction bases unmatched: 1. This CDR3 is CASSVTSGGDNEQFF. CDR3 nucleotide sequence: TGTGCCAGCAGTGTGACTAGCGGGGGGGACAATGAGCAGTTCTTC.

The rearrangement joins TRBV25-1 to TRBJ2-2; maybe TRBD1 (5 bases). Germline V gene lookup returns CDR1 MGHDK and CDR2 SYGVNS. The CDR3 consists of 15 residues. Deletions cut 6 bases from V and 3 bases from J, with 14 bases between. Here the CDR3 DNA reads TGTGCCAGCAGAAATAAGGGGTTCGACACCGGGGAGCTGTTTTTT. Translated: CASRNKGFDTGELFF.

This clone was counted between two and nine times. This CDR3 is also generated by other DNA sequences in the sample. V gene TRBV11-2 combines with J gene TRBJ1-1; D is uncertain. This CDR3 region has 14 residues. V was cut by 1 base and J by 2 bases, with 8 bases left in between. CDR1 and CDR2 from the germline V gene are SGHAT and FQNNGV. The CDR3 spells CASSLGAGNTEAFF. The CDR3, as DNA: TGTGCCAGCAGCTTAGGAGCGGGTAACACTGAAGCTTTCTTT.

This chain joins TRBV10-1 and TRBJ2-1; 7 bases agree with TRBD1. V shed 4 bases and J 3 bases; nucleotides not matched to a gene: 3. The germline gives CDR1 WNHNN, CDR2 SYGVQD (reference sequence). CDR3 length: 14 residues. The CDR3 DNA reads TGCGCCAGCAGTGGGCAGGGGGTCTACAATGAGCAGTTCTTC. This sequence encodes CASSGQGVYNEQFF.

This chain links TRBV5-1 with TRBJ2-2, with D possibly matching TRBD1 (6 bases). Germline CDR1 SGHRS, CDR2 YFSETQ. This CDR3 comprises 18 residues. V lost 7 bases and J 0 bases, leaving 22 bases between the germline ends. Here the CDR3 reads CASCLTGVTVANTGELFF. DNA of the CDR3: TGCGCCAGCTGTTTGACAGGAGTAACGGTGGCGAACACCGGGGAGCTGTTTTTT.

This clone was counted only a few times. This chain connects TRBV5-1 to TRBJ2-2, with D tentatively TRBD1 (6 bases). The germline CDR1 and CDR2 sequences are SGHRS and YFSETQ. Trimming cost V 4 bases and J 7 bases, with 17 bases left between them. CDR3 length: 15 amino acids. CDR3 sequence: CASSPGEGVGGELFF. As DNA, the CDR3 is TGCGCCAGCAGCCCCGGTGAGGGGGTTGGCGGGGAGCTGTTTTTT. The variable domain in full, completed from reference TRBV5-1 and TRBJ2-2, reads KAGVTQTPRYLIKTRGQQVTLSCSPISGHRSVSWYQQTPGQGLQFLFEYFSETQRNKGNFPGRFSGRQFSNSRSEMNVSTLELGDSALYLCASSPGEGVGGELFFGEGSRLTVL.

J is TRBJ1-2 and V is TRBV11-2; 8 bases fit TRBD1. The CDR3 has 14 residues. Trimming at V came to 4 bases and at J to 12 bases, leaving 13 bases not matched to a gene. The germline gives CDR1 SGHAT, CDR2 FQNNGV. The CDR3 DNA reads TGTGCCAGCAGCTACTCAGGGGGCGCAGGGGAGGACACCTTC. It specifies CASSYSGGAGEDTF.

J is TRBJ1-4 and V is TRBV7-9, with a tentative D call TRBD1 (6 bases). Germline-derived CDR1 and CDR2 are SEHNR and FQNEAQ (reference sequence). The CDR3 consists of 14 residues. V was trimmed by 5 bases and J by 8 bases, leaving 15 bases between them. The CDR3 DNA is TGTGCCAGCAGCCCAGAACAGGGTTGGGAAAAACTGTTTTTT. It specifies CASSPEQGWEKLFF.

The chain employs TRBV29-1 and TRBJ2-2, with D maybe TRBD1 (6 bases). The germline CDR1 and CDR2 sequences are SQVTM and ANQGSEA. The CDR3 runs 14 residues. The V and J ends lost 6 bases and 3 bases respectively, with 14 bases between them. The CDR3 DNA reads TGCAGCGTACCGGACAGTACTGACACCGGGGAGCTGTTTTTT. It yields the protein CSVPDSTDTGELFF.

The chain employs TRBV10-1 and TRBJ1-1; D possibly corresponds to TRBD1 (6 bases). Trimming removed 8 bases from V and 3 bases from J, with 10 bases in between. The length of the CDR3 is 12 residues. The germline CDR1 and CDR2 sequences are WNHNN and SYGVQD (reference sequence). The chain's CDR3 is CASSGQYTEAFF. CDR3 DNA sequence: TGCGCCAGCTCTGGACAGTACACTGAAGCTTTCTTT.

This clone was seen only a few times. This sequence joins TRBV4-2 and TRBJ2-7; unclear D gene. Germline assignment: CDR1 LGHNA and CDR2 YNFKEQ. Deletions cut 0 bases from V and 3 bases from J, with 12 bases between. The CDR3 extends over 15 amino acids. DNA for the CDR3: TGTGCCAGCAGCCAAGATCACGGATCAGGCTACGAGCAGTACTTC. It translates to CASSQDHGSGYEQYF.

The chain links TRBV2 to TRBJ2-3, with 8 bases matching TRBD1. Trimming took 7 bases from V and 2 from J; bases not matched to a gene: 8. The germline V gene has CDR1 SNHLY and CDR2 FYNNEI. The CDR3 has 15 residues. The CDR3 region is CASIQPGQDTDTQYF. The CDR3 DNA reads as TGTGCCAGCATCCAGCCGGGACAGGACACAGATACGCAGTATTTT. Together with reference TRBV2 and TRBJ2-3, the CDR3 gives the full variable domain: EPEVTQTPSHQVTQMGQEVILRCVPISNHLYFYWYRQILGQKVEFLVSFYNNEISEKSEIFDDQFSVERPDGSNFTLKIRSTKLEDSAMYFCASIQPGQDTDTQYFGPGTRLTVL.